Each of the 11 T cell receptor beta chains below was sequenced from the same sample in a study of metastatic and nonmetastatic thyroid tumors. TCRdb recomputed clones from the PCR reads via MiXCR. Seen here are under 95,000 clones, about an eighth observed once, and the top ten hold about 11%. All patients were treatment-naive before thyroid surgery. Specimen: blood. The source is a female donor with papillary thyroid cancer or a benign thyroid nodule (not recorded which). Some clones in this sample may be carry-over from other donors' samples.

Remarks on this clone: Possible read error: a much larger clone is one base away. CDR3 sequence reads: CAISESGKGGNTEAFF. Written as DNA, the CDR3 is TGTGCCATCAGTGAGTCCGGGAAAGGGGGCAATACTGAAGCTTTCTTT. The genes are TRBV10-3 and TRBJ1-1, with 7 nucleotides matching TRBD1. Losses at the gene ends were 0 bases for V and 5 bases for J; bases not matched to a gene: 9. CDR3 size: 16 residues. CDR1 is ENHRY and CDR2 is SYGVKD in the germline V gene.

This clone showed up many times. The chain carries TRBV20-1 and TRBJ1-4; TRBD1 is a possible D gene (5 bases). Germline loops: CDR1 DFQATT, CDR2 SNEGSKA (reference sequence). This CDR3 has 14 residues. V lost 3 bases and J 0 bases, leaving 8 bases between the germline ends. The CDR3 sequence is CSASRGATNEKLFF. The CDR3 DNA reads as TGCAGTGCTAGTCGAGGGGCAACTAATGAAAAACTGTTTTTT.

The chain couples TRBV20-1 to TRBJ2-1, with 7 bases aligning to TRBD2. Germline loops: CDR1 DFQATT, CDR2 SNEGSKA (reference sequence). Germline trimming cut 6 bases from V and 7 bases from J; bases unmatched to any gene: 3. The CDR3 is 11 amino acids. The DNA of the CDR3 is TGCAGTGCAAGCGGGAATAATGAGCAGTTCTTC. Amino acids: CSASGNNEQFF.

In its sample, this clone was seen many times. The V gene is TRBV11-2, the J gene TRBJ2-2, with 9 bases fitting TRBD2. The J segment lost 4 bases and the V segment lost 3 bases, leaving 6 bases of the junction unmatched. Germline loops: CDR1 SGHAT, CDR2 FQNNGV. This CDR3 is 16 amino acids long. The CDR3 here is CASSFSGTSSTGELFF. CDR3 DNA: TGTGCCAGCAGCTTCTCCGGGACTAGCTCCACCGGGGAGCTGTTTTTT.

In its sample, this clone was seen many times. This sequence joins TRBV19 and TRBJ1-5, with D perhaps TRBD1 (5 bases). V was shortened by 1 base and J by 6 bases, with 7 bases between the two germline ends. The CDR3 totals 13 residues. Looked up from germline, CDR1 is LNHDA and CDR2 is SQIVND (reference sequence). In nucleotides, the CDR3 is TGTGCCAGTAGTATAGGGGACGGTCAGCCCCAGCATTTT. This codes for CASSIGDGQPQHF.

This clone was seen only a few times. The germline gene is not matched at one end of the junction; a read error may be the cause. The CDR3 region is CASKSGRARDKQYF. The CDR3 nucleotides read TGTGCCAGCAAGAGCGGGAGGGCCCGGGATAAGCAGTATTTT. This rearrangement joins TRBV28 to TRBJ2-3; TRBD2 aligns across 10 bases. From germline, CDR1 is MDHEN and CDR2 SYDVKM. CDR3 length: 14 amino acids.

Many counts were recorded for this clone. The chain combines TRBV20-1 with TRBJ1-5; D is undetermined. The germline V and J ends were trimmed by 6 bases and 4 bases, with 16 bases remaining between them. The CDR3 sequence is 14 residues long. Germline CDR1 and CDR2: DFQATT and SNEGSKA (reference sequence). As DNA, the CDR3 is TGCAGTGCCACAATGGACCCCGCAAATCAGCCCCAGCATTTT. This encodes CSATMDPANQPQHF.

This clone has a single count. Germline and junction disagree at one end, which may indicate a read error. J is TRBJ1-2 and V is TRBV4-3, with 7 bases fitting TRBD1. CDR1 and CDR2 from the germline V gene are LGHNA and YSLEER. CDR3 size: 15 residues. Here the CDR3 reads CASSQEYGTAYCYTF. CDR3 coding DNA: TGCGCCAGCAGCCAAGAATATGGGACAGCCTATTGCTACACCTTC.

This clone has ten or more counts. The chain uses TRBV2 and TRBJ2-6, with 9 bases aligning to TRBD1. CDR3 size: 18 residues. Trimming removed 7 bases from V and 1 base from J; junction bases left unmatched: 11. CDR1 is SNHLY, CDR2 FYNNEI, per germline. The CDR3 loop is CASTPTGQGASGANVLTF. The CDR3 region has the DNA TGTGCCAGCACTCCCACGGGACAGGGAGCGTCTGGGGCCAACGTCCTGACTTTC.

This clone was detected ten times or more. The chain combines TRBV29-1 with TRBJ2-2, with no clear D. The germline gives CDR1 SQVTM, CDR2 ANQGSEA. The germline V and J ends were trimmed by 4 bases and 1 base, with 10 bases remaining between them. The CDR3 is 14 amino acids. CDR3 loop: CSVVDPVNTGELFF. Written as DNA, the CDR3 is TGCAGCGTTGTGGACCCAGTGAACACCGGGGAGCTGTTTTTT.

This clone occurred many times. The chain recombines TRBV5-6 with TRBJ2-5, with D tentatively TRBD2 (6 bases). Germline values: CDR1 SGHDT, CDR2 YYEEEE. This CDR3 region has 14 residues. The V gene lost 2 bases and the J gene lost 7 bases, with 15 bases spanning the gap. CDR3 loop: CASSLRDSTGTQYF. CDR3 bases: TGTGCCAGCAGCTTAAGGGACTCGACTGGGACCCAGTACTTC.